The rows below give T cell receptor beta chains drawn from one sample of a study of vaccination and CD4 T cells after COVID-19. A single record per CDR3 protein comes from TCRdb applying MiXCR to the PCR reads. This sample has roughly 15,000 distinct CDR3 sequences, with approximately 72% found just once. The sequencing here drew on CD4+ T cells from blood, taken after SARS-CoV-2 vaccination. These receptors were obtained from a human donor who had recovered from COVID-19. Each CDR3 is given with its conserved first and last residue. Each record gives: clone size, V gene, D gene, J gene, CDR3 DNA, CDR3 protein. A D gene is named only where the DNA matches it firmly. Size is omitted from some rows. Given values are once, few, many or a class for expanded clones.

>-|TRBV7-2|-|TRBJ1-1
TGTGCCAGCAGCTTCGGGGGCAGGATGAACACTGAAGCTTTCTTT
CASSFGGRMNTEAFF
>-|TRBV24-1|TRBD2|TRBJ2-5
TGTGCCACCAGTGATCCCCGGGGGGAAGAGACCCAGTACTTC
CATSDPRGEETQYF
>-|TRBV28|-|TRBJ2-2
TGTGCCAGCAGTTTCGTACAAATTGCGGTCACCGGGGAGCTGTTTTTT
CASSFVQIAVTGELFF
>-|TRBV7-8|TRBD2|TRBJ2-2
TGTGCCAGCAGCGGACTAGCAGCTAACACCGGGGAGCTGTTTTTT
CASSGLAANTGELFF
>-|TRBV27|-|TRBJ2-3
TGTGCCAGACAGGGACTGGCAGATACGCAGTATTTT
CARQGLADTQYF
>-|TRBV7-9|-|TRBJ1-6
TGTGCCAGCAGCTTATGGTACCACCCGGAGGTGGATTCACCCCTCCACTTT
CASSLWYHPEVDSPLHF
>-|TRBV20-1|-|TRBJ1-3
TGCAGTGCTAGCCGGAGTTCCCAACTCTCTGGAAACACCATATATTTT
CSASRSSQLSGNTIYF
>-|TRBV7-3|-|TRBJ2-1
TGTGCCAGCAGCTTCAACAGGGCTGTGAATGAGCAGTTCTTC
CASSFNRAVNEQFF
>once|TRBV20-1|-|TRBJ2-1
TGCAGTGCTAGGAGGACCTTCGGTGAGCAGTTCTTC
CSARRTFGEQFF
>-|TRBV27|TRBD1|TRBJ1-4
TGTGCCAGCAGTCCTCGGACAGGGACCCAGGAAAAACTGTTTTTT
CASSPRTGTQEKLFF
>-|TRBV20-1|TRBD1|TRBJ1-6
TGCAGTGCTCAGCCGGGACAGGGGGATTCACCCCTCCACTTT
CSAQPGQGDSPLHF
>few|TRBV6-4|-|TRBJ2-7
TGTGCCAGCAGTGACTCGTTCCGGGACTGCCTCTCCTACGAGCAGTACTTC
CASSDSFRDCLSYEQYF
>once|TRBV24-1|-|TRBJ2-5
TGTGCCACCAGTGTAAGCGGGCAAGAGACCCAGTACTTC
CATSVSGQETQYF
>-|TRBV20-1|TRBD1|TRBJ1-4
TGCAGTGTAGGGGGAACAGGGGTTTCTAATGAAAAACTGTTTTTT
CSVGGTGVSNEKLFF
>-|TRBV24-1|TRBD2|TRBJ2-1
TGTGCCACCAGTGACACAGGGACTAGCGGGAGGGCCTCCTACAATGAGCAGTTCTTC
CATSDTGTSGRASYNEQFF
>-|TRBV20-1|TRBD1|TRBJ2-1
TGCAGTGCTTTCGATACCGGACAGGGGGTCGGCAATGAGCAGTTCTTC
CSAFDTGQGVGNEQFF
>few|TRBV2|-|TRBJ1-5
TGTGCCAGCAGTGATGAGGTGACAGGTAGCAATCAGCCCCAGCATTTT
CASSDEVTGSNQPQHF
>-|TRBV7-6|-|TRBJ1-6
TGTGCCAGCAGCCAACAGACTAATTCACCCCTCCACTTT
CASSQQTNSPLHF
>-|TRBV20-1|TRBD2|TRBJ2-1
TGCAGTGCTATAGCGGGAAATGAGGTCGATGAGCAGTTCTTC
CSAIAGNEVDEQFF
>few|TRBV24-1|-|TRBJ2-5
TGTGCCACCCGTCGCACAGGAGAAGAGACCCAGTACTTC
CATRRTGEETQYF
>-|TRBV21-1|-|TRBJ2-5
TGTGCCAGCACCAAAGGACCAGCGGGAGTGGAGACCCAGTACTTC
CASTKGPAGVETQYF
>-|TRBV2|-|TRBJ1-6
TGTGCCAGCCTATTCGAGCCGGCCAGCCGAAATTCACCCCTCCACTTT
CASLFEPASRNSPLHF
>few|TRBV20-1|TRBD1|TRBJ2-5
TGCAGTGCAATACTGACAGGGATCGCGGAGACCCAGTACTTC
CSAILTGIAETQYF
>-|TRBV6-1|-|TRBJ2-7
TGTGCCAGCACCGAGGGCCAGGGGCCATGGGAGCAGTACTTC
CASTEGQGPWEQYF
>few|TRBV2|-|TRBJ2-1
TGTGCCACAGGATTCTACAATGAGCAGTTCTTC
CATGFYNEQFF
>-|TRBV4-3|TRBD2|TRBJ2-3
TGCGCCAGCAGCCATGGAGCGGGAGGGTCAGATACGCAGTATTTT
CASSHGAGGSDTQYF
>few|TRBV7-9|-|TRBJ1-5
TGTGCCAGCAGCTTAGCGGTAGGGGGCAATCAGCCCCAGCATTTT
CASSLAVGGNQPQHF
>once|TRBV2|-|TRBJ2-5
TGTGCCAGCAGTGAAGGGATAGAGACCCAGTACTTC
CASSEGIETQYF
>-|TRBV6-5|-|TRBJ1-2
TGTGCCAGCAGTTTCCGACCTCTCGGGTATGGCTACACCTTC
CASSFRPLGYGYTF
>-|TRBV27|-|TRBJ2-2
TGTGCCAGCAGTTTAACAAGCGGTTTGAACACCGGGGAGCTGTTTTTT
CASSLTSGLNTGELFF
>-|TRBV29-1|-|TRBJ2-4
TGCAGCGTTGAGAGGAGCGAACAGGGAGGGGACATTCAGTACTTC
CSVERSEQGGDIQYF
>-|TRBV6-4|-|TRBJ1-2
TGTGCCAGCAGTGACTCGGGAGAGGGCAACTATGGCTACACCTTC
CASSDSGEGNYGYTF
>few|TRBV19|-|TRBJ1-2
TGTGCCAGTATCGACCGACAAACTAACTATGGCTACACCTTC
CASIDRQTNYGYTF
>-|TRBV5-1|TRBD2|TRBJ2-2
TGCGCCAGCAGCCTGGGACTAGCGGGGAACACCGGGGAGCTGTTTTTT
CASSLGLAGNTGELFF
>once|TRBV7-2|-|TRBJ1-1
TGTGCCAGCAGCTCCGACACATTTGAAGCTTTCTTT
CASSSDTFEAFF
>-|TRBV20-1|-|TRBJ2-2
TGCAGTGCTGCCCCGGACACCGGGGAGCTGTTTTTT
CSAAPDTGELFF
>-|TRBV20-1|-|TRBJ2-2
TGCAGTGCTACATACCCGACAGTTTCGAACACCGGGGAGCTGTTTTTT
CSATYPTVSNTGELFF
>-|TRBV5-8|-|TRBJ2-5
TGTGCCAGCAGCTTGCCGAAGACCCAGTACTTC
CASSLPKTQYF
>-|TRBV27|TRBD1|TRBJ2-1
TGTGCCAGCAGTCCAGGGACAGGGGGATACAATGAGCAGTTCTTC
CASSPGTGGYNEQFF
>-|TRBV28|-|TRBJ1-4
TGTGCCAGCAGGTCCCCCCGGATCGAGGGGGAAAAACTGTTTTTT
CASRSPRIEGEKLFF
>few|TRBV6-1|-|TRBJ2-7
TGTGCCAGCAGACGACAAACCGACTACGAGCAGTACTTC
CASRRQTDYEQYF
>-|TRBV21-1|-|TRBJ1-2
TGTGCCAGCAGCAAAGCGGGAGGGATAAACAGGGACGGCTACACCTTC
CASSKAGGINRDGYTF
>-|TRBV2|-|TRBJ2-7
TGTGCCAGCAGTGGGGCTAGTGTATTCTACGAGCAGTACTTC
CASSGASVFYEQYF
>few|TRBV18|TRBD1|TRBJ1-5
TGTGCCAGCTCACCGTTGACAGGGGTCGGCCAGCCCCAGCATTTT
CASSPLTGVGQPQHF
>few|TRBV6-1|-|TRBJ1-5
TGTGCCAGCAGCCCTCAGGTCAATCAGCCCCAGCATTTT
CASSPQVNQPQHF
>-|TRBV19|-|TRBJ2-1
TGTGCCAGTAGTACCCTGGGCCCCCTAGGCGACCCGAACAATGAGCAGTTCTTC
CASSTLGPLGDPNNEQFF
>few|TRBV20-1|-|TRBJ2-7
TGCAGTGCTGGGGCCTACGAGCAGTACTTC
CSAGAYEQYF
>-|TRBV20-1|TRBD2|TRBJ2-1
TGCAGTCCGACTAGCGGGAGTTTCAATGAGCAGTTCTTC
CSPTSGSFNEQFF
>-|TRBV11-3|-|TRBJ2-1
TGTGCCAGCAGCTTCACCGCATACAATGAGCAGTCCTTC
CASSFTAYNEQSF
>-|TRBV7-9|-|TRBJ1-6
TGTGCCAGCAGGGCAGGGTCCGAGGTATCGGGTTCACCCCTCCACTTT
CASRAGSEVSGSPLHF
>-|TRBV12-3/TRBV12-4|TRBD1|TRBJ2-3
TGTGCCAGCACTCGACAGGGGGGAACAGATACGCAGTATTTT
CASTRQGGTDTQYF
>-|TRBV24-1|TRBD1|TRBJ2-2
TGTGCCACCAGTGATCCCCGGGACAGGGACACCGGGGAGCTGTTTTTT
CATSDPRDRDTGELFF
>-|TRBV20-1|-|TRBJ2-5
TGCAGTGCCCGAACGGGTGAGACCCAGTACTTC
CSARTGETQYF
>few|TRBV2|-|TRBJ1-1
TGTGCCAGCAGGGTGAACACTGAAGCTTTCTTT
CASRVNTEAFF
>-|TRBV20-1|TRBD1|TRBJ1-2
TGCAGTGCAAGTTCAACAGGGGGCTTTTACGGCTACACCTTC
CSASSTGGFYGYTF
>-|TRBV10-3|-|TRBJ1-5
TGTGCCATCAGTGAGTCGAGGGGCGGGAGCAATCAGCCCCAGCATTTT
CAISESRGGSNQPQHF
>few|TRBV25-1|-|TRBJ1-4
TGTGCCAGCAGTGTTTCCGGGACATCTTTAGGTCAACTGTTTTTT
CASSVSGTSLGQLFF
>-|TRBV20-1|TRBD2|TRBJ2-4
TGCAGTGCGCCGGGACTAGACCTAGCCAAAAACATTCAGTACTTC
CSAPGLDLAKNIQYF
>-|TRBV30|TRBD1|TRBJ1-1
TGTGCCTGGACGGGACAGGGGAGCACTGAAGCTTTCTTT
CAWTGQGSTEAFF
>-|TRBV27|-|TRBJ2-2
TGTGCCAGCAGTTTATGGGCTACCGGGGAGCTGTTTTTT
CASSLWATGELFF